This T cell receptor (beta chain) is drawn from a study of blood T cell repertoires in COVID-19. Overall study: Collection of acute and convalescent COVID-19 samples took place in the United States, Italy and Spain.

Original analysis: Estimates of nucleated cell counts were drawn from the amplification of reference gene primers. Sequencing was performed with immunoSEQ multiplex PCR; in TCRdb, only in-frame clones are kept and a portion is missing. That table supplies the V and J calls and clone size; D and trimming were determined from the DNA. The sample records approximately 150,000 clones, 80% to 90% being singletons. The V gene end was trimmed by 1 base and the J gene end by 6 bases; junction bases not matched to a gene: 10. The CDR3 sequence is 17 residues long. CDR1 and CDR2 from the germline V gene are SGHVS and FNYEAQ.

The V call is TRBV7-6, the J call TRBJ2-1; the match to TRBD2 covers 9 bases. Sequencing used peripheral blood. This clonotype was sampled from a woman in her sixties with active COVID-19. In DNA form, the CDR3 reads TGTGCCAGCAGCTTAGACCCCCCTAGCGGGAAGCGCAATGAGCAGTTCTTC. Translated, it gives CASSLDPPSGKRNEQFF.